Listed below are T cell receptor beta chains from one sample, sequenced in a study of blood T cell repertoires in COVID-19. The method was immunoSEQ multiplex PCR; TCRdb's version includes in-frame clones alone and lacks a portion of them. Of 68,000 or so clones detected, nearly 90% appear once; the ten largest clones hold around 3.6%. The source material was peripheral blood. Receptor source: a woman in her 50s with COVID-19, enrolled during active disease. CDR3s include the opening cysteine and the closing phenylalanine or tryptophan. The D gene is left open where the match is weak. Rows give clone size only sometimes, using once, few, many, or a class for an expanded clone.

j_call clone_size v_call d_call cdr3_aa cdr3_nt
TRBJ2-7 NA TRBV2 TRBD1 CASSEIRQGLRREQYF TGTGCCAGCAGTGAAATTCGACAGGGCCTGAGGCGGGAGCAGTACTTC
TRBJ2-2 NA TRBV11-1 TRBD1 CASSFEGTANTGELFF TGTGCCAGCAGCTTCGAAGGGACAGCCAACACCGGGGAGCTGTTTTTT
TRBJ2-7 NA TRBV12-3/TRBV12-4 TRBD1 CASTLLQGGEQYF TGTGCCAGCACCCTTCTACAGGGGGGCGAGCAGTACTTC
TRBJ2-6 once TRBV5-1 NA CASSIAVRTGSTGANVLTF TGCGCCAGCAGCATAGCGGTTCGGACGGGGTCCACTGGGGCCAACGTCCTGACTTTC
TRBJ2-1 NA TRBV5-1 TRBD2 CASSSSGGTFNEQFF TGCGCCAGCAGCTCCTCGGGAGGTACCTTCAATGAGCAGTTCTTC
TRBJ2-3 NA TRBV6-6 NA CASGEVTGRTDTQYF TGTGCCAGCGGGGAGGTGACGGGCCGGACAGATACGCAGTATTTT
TRBJ1-6 NA TRBV5-5 TRBD1 CASSLGPGQGNSPLHF TGTGCCAGCAGCTTGGGGCCGGGACAGGGGAATTCACCCCTCCACTTT
TRBJ2-6 NA TRBV28 TRBD1 CASGLRQGRHSGANVLTF TGTGCCAGCGGTCTCCGACAGGGTAGGCACTCTGGGGCCAACGTCCTGACTTTC
TRBJ2-2 NA TRBV6-4 TRBD2 CASSLAGNTGELFF TGTGCCAGCAGTCTAGCGGGCAACACCGGGGAGCTGTTTTTT
TRBJ2-3 NA TRBV2 TRBD2 CASRRGLAMDPSSTDTQYF TGTGCCAGCAGACGCGGACTAGCGATGGATCCTTCTAGCACAGATACGCAGTATTTT
TRBJ2-7 NA TRBV11-3 NA CASSLGLIGSSYEQYF TGTGCCAGCAGCTTAGGACTAATCGGGAGCTCCTACGAGCAGTACTTC
TRBJ2-7 NA TRBV5-6 NA CASSFLGPHYEQYF TGTGCCAGCAGCTTTCTGGGGCCCCACTACGAGCAGTACTTC
TRBJ2-5 NA TRBV10-1 TRBD2 CATIPTSGSLTQYF TGCGCCACTATTCCGACTAGCGGGAGCTTGACCCAGTACTTC
TRBJ2-7 few TRBV7-8 TRBD1 CASSLVLRWDSFEQYF TGTGCCAGCAGCTTAGTCCTGCGTTGGGACAGTTTCGAGCAGTACTTC
TRBJ1-2 NA TRBV7-8 NA CASSSPTSGYTF TGTGCCAGCAGCTCCCCTACCTCTGGCTACACCTTC
TRBJ1-3 NA TRBV5-6 NA CASSFYQDSSGNTIYF TGTGCCAGCAGCTTTTACCAGGACAGCTCTGGAAACACCATATATTTT
TRBJ2-7 NA TRBV6-5 NA CASSSAGEQYF TGTGCCAGCAGTTCAGCAGGGGAGCAGTACTTC
TRBJ2-1 NA TRBV11-3 TRBD2 CASRGLAGEGNEQFF TGTGCCAGCAGGGGACTAGCGGGAGAAGGTAATGAGCAGTTCTTC
TRBJ2-7 NA TRBV28 TRBD2 CASSLYSGTDEQYF TGTGCCAGCAGTTTATACAGCGGGACGGACGAGCAGTACTTC
TRBJ2-3 few TRBV25-1 TRBD2 CASAGVDTQYF TGTGCCAGCGCGGGAGTAGATACGCAGTATTTT
TRBJ1-3 NA TRBV4-3 NA CASSQGGVGLSDTIYF TGCGCCAGCAGCCAAGGAGGCGTAGGACTGTCTGACACCATATATTTT
TRBJ2-7 NA TRBV19 TRBD1 CASSIRQGDSYEQYF TGTGCCAGTAGTATAAGACAGGGGGATTCCTACGAGCAGTACTTC
TRBJ2-3 NA TRBV19 TRBD1 CASSIAGQDDTQYF TGTGCCAGTAGTATAGCGGGACAGGACGATACGCAGTATTTT
TRBJ2-1 NA TRBV28 NA CASSSGGAGGREQFF TGTGCCAGCAGTTCAGGGGGGGCAGGGGGCAGAGAGCAGTTCTTC
TRBJ2-7 NA TRBV11-2 NA CASSFTPSEQYF TGTGCCAGCAGCTTTACACCTTCCGAGCAGTACTTC
TRBJ2-7 NA TRBV19 TRBD2 CASSIASGSYEQYF TGTGCCAGTAGTATCGCTAGCGGGAGTTACGAGCAGTACTTC
TRBJ2-3 NA TRBV10-2 NA CASRTETDTQYF TGCGCCAGCAGAACAGAGACAGATACGCAGTATTTT
TRBJ1-2 NA TRBV28 TRBD1 CASTQQGAKGYTF TGTGCCAGCACGCAACAGGGGGCGAAGGGCTACACCTTC
TRBJ2-5 NA TRBV27 TRBD2 CASSGLAGVGETQYF TGTGCCAGCAGCGGACTAGCGGGAGTTGGTGAGACCCAGTACTTC
TRBJ2-7 NA TRBV12-3/TRBV12-4 NA CASSLGQNYEQYF TGTGCCAGCAGTTTGGGGCAGAACTACGAGCAGTACTTC
TRBJ2-3 NA TRBV24-1 TRBD2 CATSEPDPGGTQYF TGTGCCACCAGTGAACCCGACCCGGGAGGTACGCAGTATTTT
TRBJ1-1 NA TRBV6-2/TRBV6-3 TRBD1 CASSYPDRGRTEAFF TGTGCCAGCAGTTATCCCGACAGGGGTCGCACTGAAGCTTTCTTT
TRBJ2-1 NA TRBV7-2 NA CASSHLTGEQFF TGTGCCAGCAGCCACCTGACAGGTGAGCAGTTCTTC
TRBJ1-4 NA TRBV28 NA CASSQAGVGGVKLFF TGTGCCAGCAGCCAAGCGGGGGTGGGAGGAGTAAAACTGTTTTTT
TRBJ2-7 NA TRBV29-1 TRBD1 CSVEGTGKGEQYF TGCAGCGTTGAAGGGACAGGGAAGGGCGAGCAGTACTTC
TRBJ2-2 NA TRBV12-3/TRBV12-4 NA CASRVRVGELFF TGTGCCAGCAGGGTACGCGTCGGGGAGCTGTTTTTT
TRBJ2-6 NA TRBV2 NA CASSGLSGANVLTF TGTGCCAGCAGTGGACTATCTGGGGCCAACGTCCTGACTTTC
TRBJ1-1 NA TRBV30 NA CAWNSPPGNTEAFF TGTGCCTGGAACTCCCCTCCGGGAAACACTGAAGCTTTCTTT
TRBJ2-7 NA TRBV28 TRBD2 CASSLRRTSGYEQYF TGTGCCAGCAGTTTACGGCGAACTAGCGGGTACGAGCAGTACTTC
TRBJ1-1 NA TRBV7-9 NA CASSLREFSAFF TGTGCCAGCAGCTTACGAGAGTTCTCGGCTTTCTTT